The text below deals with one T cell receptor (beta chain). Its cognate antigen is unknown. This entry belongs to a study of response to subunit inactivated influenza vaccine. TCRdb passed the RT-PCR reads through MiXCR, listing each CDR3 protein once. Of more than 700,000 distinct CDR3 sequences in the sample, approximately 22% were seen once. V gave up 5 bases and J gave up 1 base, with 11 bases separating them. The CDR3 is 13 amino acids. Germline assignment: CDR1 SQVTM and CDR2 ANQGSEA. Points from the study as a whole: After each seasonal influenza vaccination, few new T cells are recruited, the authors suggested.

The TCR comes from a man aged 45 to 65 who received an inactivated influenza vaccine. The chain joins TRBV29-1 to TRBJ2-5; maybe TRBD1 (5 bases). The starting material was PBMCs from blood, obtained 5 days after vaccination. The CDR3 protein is CSVPRTSQETQYF. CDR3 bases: TGCAGCGTTCCTAGGACAAGCCAAGAGACCCAGTACTTC.